The 19 T cell receptor beta chains reported below all come from one sample, sequenced in a study of OX40 agonist ivuxolimab in advanced cancers. Profiling relied on immunoSEQ multiplex PCR, and the TCRdb table lists in-frame clones only, not all of them. This table has tens of thousands of clones, 70% to 90% appearing once. Sample: CD4+ or CD8+ T cells sorted from blood, taken in a trial of the OX40 agonist ivuxolimab. These receptors were taken from an adult with an advanced solid tumor such as melanoma, head and neck, liver or kidney cancer.

The chain employs TRBV4-1 and TRBJ2-3, with D perhaps assigned TRBD1 or TRBD2 (6 bases each). V was trimmed by 0 bases and J by 3 bases, leaving 19 bases between them. CDR3 length equals 18 residues. Germline CDR1 MGHRA, CDR2 YSYEKL. The CDR3 spells CASSQDPNAEGGTDTQYF. The CDR3 DNA reads as TGCGCCAGCAGCCAAGACCCCAATGCCGAAGGGGGGACAGATACGCAGTATTTT.

The J gene is TRBJ1-6, the V gene TRBV6-5; D is unresolved. This CDR3 comprises 13 residues. The V end was cut by 7 bases, the J end by 6 bases, with 10 bases between. The germline CDR1 and CDR2 sequences are MNHEY and SVGAGI. The CDR3 DNA reads TGTGCCAGCAAGGCTGGCCGTAATTCACCCCTCCACTTT. Translating gives CASKAGRNSPLHF.

J is TRBJ2-1 and V is TRBV11-2; 7 bases agree with TRBD2. Germline CDR1 SGHAT, CDR2 FQNNGV. The CDR3 covers 14 residues. V trimming: 2 bases; J trimming: 5 bases; junction bases outside the gene matches: 3. Here the CDR3 reads CASSLRRGDNEQFF. The CDR3 DNA reads TGTGCCAGCAGCTTACGACGGGGGGACAATGAGCAGTTCTTC.

The chain employs TRBV9 and TRBJ2-5; 7 nucleotides align to TRBD1. Unmatched junction bases numbered 5, after V lost 0 bases and J lost 6 bases. This CDR3 region has 14 residues. Germline V gene data show CDR1 as SGDLS and CDR2 as YYNGEE. CDR3 residues: CASSVADRAKTQYF. In nucleotides, the CDR3 is TGTGCCAGCAGCGTAGCCGACAGGGCGAAGACCCAGTACTTC.

The chain combines TRBV7-2 with TRBJ2-3, with TRBD2 matching 8 bases. The CDR3 sequence is 14 residues long. V lost 0 bases and J lost 5; bases outside the gene matches: 1. The V gene's germline CDR1 is SGHTA and CDR2 FQGNSA. The DNA for the CDR3 is TGTGCCAGCAGCTTAGCTCTAGCGGGAGATACGCAGTATTTT. Translating it yields CASSLALAGDTQYF.

This clone was found a few times. V usage is TRBV5-1 and J usage is TRBJ2-5; either TRBD1 or TRBD2 may supply D (7 bases each). The CDR3 totals 14 residues. Germline V gives CDR1 SGHRS, CDR2 YFSETQ. The V gene lost 6 bases and the J gene lost 2 bases, with 14 bases spanning the gap. CDR3 sequence (DNA): TGCGCCAGCACCTACCAGGGGGGGCAAGAGACCCAGTACTTC. It encodes CASTYQGGQETQYF.

This chain links TRBV19 with TRBJ1-5, with 7 bases identical to TRBD1. The CDR3 totals 14 residues. The germline gives CDR1 LNHDA, CDR2 SQIVND (reference sequence). V trimming: 4 bases; J trimming: 2 bases; junction bases outside the gene matches: 2. CDR3 protein: CASSTTGGNQPQHF. The CDR3 DNA follows: TGTGCCAGTAGTACCACAGGGGGCAATCAGCCCCAGCATTTT.

This clone was seen a few times. J is TRBJ1-4 and V is TRBV2, with D unclear. From germline, CDR1 is SNHLY and CDR2 FYNNEI. The CDR3 extends over 15 amino acids. Trimming shortened V by 8 bases and J by 5 bases, and 18 bases separated the two germline ends. CDR3 amino acids: CASGPLSGINEKLFF. In nucleotides, the CDR3 is TGTGCCAGCGGACCACTTTCGGGGATAAATGAAAAACTGTTTTTT.

V is TRBV11-2 and J is TRBJ2-5; D not certain. With 3 bases removed from V and 1 base from J, the gap between germline ends came to 0 bases. The CDR3 sequence is 11 residues long. CDR1 and CDR2 (germline): SGHAT, FQNNGV. CDR3 sequence (DNA): TGTGCCAGCAGCTTCCAAGAGACCCAGTACTTC. Translating gives CASSFQETQYF. Based on the CDR3 plus reference TRBV11-2 and TRBJ2-5, the full variable domain is EAGVAQSPRYKIIEKRQSVAFWCNPISGHATLYWYQQILGQGPKLLIQFQNNGVVDDSQLPKDRFSAERLKGVDSTLKIQPAKLEDSAVYLCASSFQETQYFGPGTRLLVL.

This rearrangement joins TRBV11-3 to TRBJ2-2; D is unclear. The CDR3 extends over 15 amino acids. Germline V gives CDR1 SGHNT, CDR2 YENEEA. V was cut by 2 bases and J by 5 bases, with 12 bases left in between. CDR3 residues: CASSLLGQPTGELFF. The CDR3 coding sequence is TGTGCCAGCAGCTTACTAGGGCAGCCGACCGGGGAGCTGTTTTTT.

The rearrangement uses TRBV2 and TRBJ1-1; TRBD1 matches at 9 bases. Looked up from germline, CDR1 is SNHLY and CDR2 is FYNNEI. The junction had 13 bases not matched to a gene; V was cut back by 7 bases and J by 1 base. The CDR3 contains 17 residues. The CDR3 sequence is CASTGGQGYNWNTEAFF. The DNA for the CDR3 is TGTGCCAGCACCGGGGGACAGGGATATAATTGGAACACTGAAGCTTTCTTT.

The V and J genes are TRBV7-6 and TRBJ2-3; 9 nucleotides match TRBD2. The germline gives CDR1 SGHVS, CDR2 FNYEAQ. The CDR3 has 15 residues. Germline trimming cut 3 bases from V and 4 bases from J; bases unmatched to any gene: 5. CDR3: CASSLGGRVADTQYF. In DNA, the CDR3 is TGTGCCAGCAGCTTGGGCGGGAGGGTCGCAGATACGCAGTATTTT.

The V call is TRBV5-6, the J call TRBJ1-2; unclear D gene. Germline assignment: CDR1 SGHDT and CDR2 YYEEEE. The V and J ends lost 1 base and 8 bases respectively, with 18 bases between them. The CDR3 spans 15 residues. The CDR3 loop is CASSLRLRMGGGYTF. The CDR3 coding sequence is TGTGCCAGCAGCTTGCGTCTCCGAATGGGAGGAGGCTACACCTTC.

This rearrangement joins TRBV7-8 to TRBJ1-5; tentative D call: TRBD1 (6 bases). CDR3 length: 15 residues. Germline V gene data show CDR1 as SGHVS and CDR2 as FQNEAQ. The germline V and J ends were trimmed by 5 bases and 6 bases, with 17 bases remaining between them. In nucleotides, the CDR3 is TGTGCCAGCAGCCTCCGGGGGGCAGGAAGTCAGCCCCAGCATTTT. This encodes CASSLRGAGSQPQHF.

This clone was detected once. The chain uses TRBV7-9 and TRBJ2-1; 15 bases fit TRBD2. This CDR3 region has 17 residues. Germline CDR1 is SEHNR and CDR2 is FQNEAQ (reference sequence). J was trimmed by 4 bases and V by 2 bases; bases with no gene match: 3. The CDR3 sequence: CASSLSGTSGRYNEQFF. The CDR3, as DNA: TGTGCCAGCAGCTTATCCGGGACTAGCGGGAGGTACAATGAGCAGTTCTTC. Full variable domain (missing parts from reference TRBV7-9 and TRBJ2-1): DTGVSQNPRHKITKRGQNVTFRCDPISEHNRLYWYRQTLGQGPEFLTYFQNEAQLEKSRLLSDRFSAERPKGSFSTLEIQRTEQGDSAMYLCASSLSGTSGRYNEQFFGPGTRLTVL.

The chain employs TRBV7-3 and TRBJ2-1, with 15 nucleotides matching TRBD2. The CDR3 runs to 16 residues. Per germline, CDR1 SGHTA and CDR2 FQGTGA. V was clipped by 4 bases and J by 6 bases; unmatched bases: 4. CDR3 in DNA: TGTGCCAGCAGCTCCCGGACTAGCGGGGGGGTCAATGAGCAGTTCTTC. Its translation is CASSSRTSGGVNEQFF.

This chain links TRBV7-3 with TRBJ1-1; TRBD1 aligns across 7 bases. The germline V gene encodes CDR1 SGHTA and CDR2 FQGTGA. V was clipped by 5 bases and J by 7 bases; unmatched bases: 4. The CDR3 has 12 amino acids. CDR3 loop: CASSAYRGEAFF. In DNA, the CDR3 is TGTGCCAGCAGCGCGTACAGGGGTGAAGCTTTCTTT.

This clone was counted only a few times. The CDR3 DNA is TGTGCCAGCAGCTTAGGTGGGACAACCTACGAGCAGTACTTC. Protein product: CASSLGGTTYEQYF. The V and J genes are TRBV13 and TRBJ2-7; tentative D call: TRBD1 (6 bases). The V gene lost 0 bases and the J gene lost 2 bases, with 8 bases spanning the gap. Germline V gene data show CDR1 as PRHDT and CDR2 as FYEKMQ (reference sequence). The CDR3 contains 14 residues.

The chain has TRBV5-1 and TRBJ2-7; TRBD1 is a possible D gene (5 bases). The germline gives CDR1 SGHRS, CDR2 YFSETQ. This CDR3 spans 16 amino acids. V was shortened by 0 bases and J by 3 bases, with 16 bases between the two germline ends. The CDR3 coding sequence is TGCGCCAGCAGCTTGGAGGGGCGGATCCCCAGCTACGAGCAGTACTTC. This gives the protein CASSLEGRIPSYEQYF.